This is a list of T cell receptor beta chains from one sample in a study of CD8 T cells in cerebrospinal fluid in Alzheimer's disease. TCRdb reprocessed the 10x single-cell sequencing reads, keeping one entry per CDR3 protein, no DNA. The sample table includes fewer than 600 distinct CDR3 sequences. Material: cerebrospinal fluid. The receptors stem from a human donor with Parkinson's disease. Each CDR3 is given with its conserved first and last residue. Fields, in order: CDR3 length, clone size, J gene, V gene, CDR3 protein. Part of the rows lack a size; the others show once, few, many or a class for expanded clones.

CDR3 length: 13; clone size: large; J gene: TRBJ2-5; V gene: TRBV12-3/TRBV12-4; CDR3 protein: CASSLIAQETQYF
CDR3 length: 14; clone size: large; J gene: TRBJ1-2; V gene: TRBV20-1; CDR3 protein: CSARDTGSSGGYTF
CDR3 length: 13; clone size: large; J gene: TRBJ2-7; V gene: TRBV28; CDR3 protein: CASSSYRSYEQYF
CDR3 length: 14; clone size: large; J gene: TRBJ2-7; V gene: TRBV7-8; CDR3 protein: CASSLDQGTHEQYF
CDR3 length: 17; clone size: large; J gene: TRBJ2-3; V gene: TRBV10-3; CDR3 protein: CAISGQGASASTDTQYF
CDR3 length: 11; clone size: large; J gene: TRBJ2-7; V gene: TRBV9; CDR3 protein: CASSRDLEQYF
CDR3 length: 13; clone size: NA; J gene: TRBJ1-1; V gene: TRBV6-1; CDR3 protein: CASTGTSIVEAFF
CDR3 length: 13; clone size: medium-sized; J gene: TRBJ1-1; V gene: TRBV2; CDR3 protein: CASSATGGVKAFF
CDR3 length: 12; clone size: large; J gene: TRBJ2-6; V gene: TRBV20-1; CDR3 protein: CSAKGGANVLTF
CDR3 length: 13; clone size: large; J gene: TRBJ2-2; V gene: TRBV20-1; CDR3 protein: CSARDPTGGELFF
CDR3 length: 12; clone size: NA; J gene: TRBJ2-3; V gene: TRBV29-1; CDR3 protein: CSAGQGTDTQYF
CDR3 length: 15; clone size: medium-sized; J gene: TRBJ2-3; V gene: TRBV5-4; CDR3 protein: CASSPGTRGTDTQYF
CDR3 length: 19; clone size: large; J gene: TRBJ2-7; V gene: TRBV11-3; CDR3 protein: CASSFRGVEFRPSSYEQYF
CDR3 length: 16; clone size: medium-sized; J gene: TRBJ2-7; V gene: TRBV18; CDR3 protein: CASSLGWTEANYEQYF
CDR3 length: 16; clone size: medium-sized; J gene: TRBJ2-3; V gene: TRBV6-1; CDR3 protein: CASSAIAGGGADTQYF
CDR3 length: 12; clone size: medium-sized; J gene: TRBJ1-2; V gene: TRBV6-2/TRBV6-3; CDR3 protein: CASSTQYYGYTF
CDR3 length: 14; clone size: large; J gene: TRBJ2-7; V gene: TRBV6-6; CDR3 protein: CASSYSDDRGEQYF
CDR3 length: 15; clone size: medium-sized; J gene: TRBJ2-3; V gene: TRBV5-4; CDR3 protein: CASSPRQGATDTQYF
CDR3 length: 13; clone size: large; J gene: TRBJ2-1; V gene: TRBV14; CDR3 protein: CASSSLAGDEQFF
CDR3 length: 15; clone size: NA; J gene: TRBJ2-2; V gene: TRBV9; CDR3 protein: CASSEGRRIRGELFF
CDR3 length: 13; clone size: medium-sized; J gene: TRBJ1-6; V gene: TRBV28; CDR3 protein: CASRVGGGSPLHF
CDR3 length: 14; clone size: medium-sized; J gene: TRBJ2-1; V gene: TRBV19; CDR3 protein: CASSRSRAYNEQFF
CDR3 length: 13; clone size: medium-sized; J gene: TRBJ1-1; V gene: TRBV5-1; CDR3 protein: CASSLQDLTEAFF
CDR3 length: 16; clone size: medium-sized; J gene: TRBJ1-6; V gene: TRBV5-4; CDR3 protein: CASRDSGRGFNSPLHF
CDR3 length: 14; clone size: large; J gene: TRBJ2-3; V gene: TRBV5-1; CDR3 protein: CASSPGTRADTQYF
CDR3 length: 17; clone size: large; J gene: TRBJ2-2; V gene: TRBV12-3/TRBV12-4; CDR3 protein: CASRASGRALGTGELFF
CDR3 length: 12; clone size: large; J gene: TRBJ2-7; V gene: TRBV2; CDR3 protein: CASFGSSYEQYF
CDR3 length: 15; clone size: medium-sized; J gene: TRBJ2-7; V gene: TRBV5-1; CDR3 protein: CASSLASAGSGEQYF
CDR3 length: 15; clone size: large; J gene: TRBJ2-7; V gene: TRBV28; CDR3 protein: CASSPARDRVYEQYF
CDR3 length: 14; clone size: large; J gene: TRBJ2-1; V gene: TRBV5-5; CDR3 protein: CASSALGTMNEQFF
CDR3 length: 12; clone size: medium-sized; J gene: TRBJ1-5; V gene: TRBV19; CDR3 protein: CASSIPGQPQHF
CDR3 length: 15; clone size: medium-sized; J gene: TRBJ2-5; V gene: TRBV5-1; CDR3 protein: CASSLTASGSETQYF
CDR3 length: 15; clone size: large; J gene: TRBJ2-6; V gene: TRBV9; CDR3 protein: CASRGTGPGANVLTF
CDR3 length: 14; clone size: medium-sized; J gene: TRBJ2-5; V gene: TRBV18; CDR3 protein: CASSPANSQETQYF
CDR3 length: 15; clone size: large; J gene: TRBJ2-2; V gene: TRBV29-1; CDR3 protein: CSVGRGSGSAGELFF
CDR3 length: 14; clone size: large; J gene: TRBJ2-7; V gene: TRBV20-1; CDR3 protein: CSARSRGQTYEQYF
CDR3 length: 16; clone size: large; J gene: TRBJ2-2; V gene: TRBV5-6; CDR3 protein: CASSVRQGANTGELFF
CDR3 length: 12; clone size: large; J gene: TRBJ2-1; V gene: TRBV24-1; CDR3 protein: CATSTRGDEQFF
CDR3 length: 14; clone size: large; J gene: TRBJ1-2; V gene: TRBV18; CDR3 protein: CASSPNPSSAGYTF
CDR3 length: 15; clone size: large; J gene: TRBJ1-2; V gene: TRBV7-2; CDR3 protein: CASSPYLTGNYGYTF